The 25 T cell receptor beta chains below all came from one sample that was sequenced in a study of T cells in Graves' hyperthyroidism and ophthalmopathy. RNA transcripts served as the template for amplifying TCR beta CDR3 regions. Researchers ran a first-round RT-PCR on the TCR CDR3 using the HTBI primer set. TCRdb re-analysed the multiplex PCR reads in MiXCR, keeping a single row per CDR3 protein. Of about 560,000 distinct CDR3 sequences detected, 46% appear once; the ten largest clones hold nearly 8.5%. Sequencing was done on a sample of peripheral blood or thyroid tissue (not recorded which). The source of these receptors is a woman in her late teens or twenties with Graves' hyperthyroidism.

V is TRBV10-3 and J is TRBJ2-5; the D gene could be TRBD1 or TRBD2 (5 bases each). Deletions cut 5 bases from V and 3 bases from J, with 10 bases between. Per germline, CDR1 ENHRY and CDR2 SYGVKD. This CDR3 region has 13 residues. DNA for the CDR3: TGTGCCATCAGTTTAGGGACGGAAGAGACCCAGTACTTC. As protein: CAISLGTEETQYF.

The J gene is TRBJ2-2, the V gene TRBV11-1; 9 bases map to TRBD1. The germline V gene has CDR1 SGHAT and CDR2 FQDESV (reference sequence). The trim removed 4 bases at V and 6 bases at J, leaving 21 bases unmatched. This CDR3 is 20 amino acids long. This CDR3 reads CASSSNRDRDKRWPPGELFF. CDR3 nucleotides: TGTGCCAGCAGCTCGAACCGGGACAGGGATAAACGATGGCCACCCGGGGAGCTGTTTTTT.

This chain uses TRBV10-3 with TRBJ2-2; no clear D gene. CDR1 is ENHRY, CDR2 SYGVKD, per germline. The CDR3 is 16 residues long. The V and J ends lost 2 bases and 5 bases respectively, with 15 bases between them. The CDR3 region is CAISEVSGRRTGELFF. The CDR3 nucleotides read TGTGCCATCAGTGAGGTATCTGGACGCAGGACCGGGGAGCTGTTTTTT.

This clonotype showed up just a few times. The V and J genes are TRBV19 and TRBJ1-1; possible D gene TRBD1, 5 bases. From germline, CDR1 is LNHDA and CDR2 SQIVND (reference sequence). The CDR3 runs to 16 residues. V was cut by 3 bases and J by 6 bases, with 20 bases left in between. This CDR3 is CASSIGAEWSVAEAFF. In DNA form, the CDR3 reads TGTGCCAGTAGTATTGGGGCGGAGTGGTCCGTGGCTGAAGCTTTCTTT.

This clonotype was found many times. This sequence joins TRBV29-1 and TRBJ2-5; D not certain. The length of the CDR3 is 11 residues. Trimming pared 3 bases from V and 3 bases from J, leaving 5 bases between. The germline gives CDR1 SQVTM, CDR2 ANQGSEA. CDR3 sequence (DNA): TGCAGCGTTGAGATGGAAGAGACCCAGTACTTC. Translation gives CSVEMEETQYF. Together with reference TRBV29-1 and TRBJ2-5, the CDR3 gives the full variable domain: SAVISQKPSRDICQRGTSLTIQCQVDSQVTMMFWYRQQPGQSLTLIATANQGSEATYESGFVIDKFPISRPNLTFSTLTVSNMSPEDSSIYLCSVEMEETQYFGPGTRLLVL.

CDR3: CSVEMGQGVQSYGYTF. CDR3 bases: TGCAGCGTTGAGATGGGACAGGGCGTTCAATCCTATGGCTACACCTTC. The chain uses TRBV29-1 and TRBJ1-2; 9 bases align to TRBD1. The trim removed 3 bases at V and 4 bases at J, leaving 12 bases unmatched. Looked up from germline, CDR1 is SQVTM and CDR2 is ANQGSEA. CDR3 length equals 16 residues.

The chain links TRBV7-6 to TRBJ2-7; D could derive from TRBD1 or TRBD2 (6 bases each). This CDR3 has 13 amino acids. V dropped 4 bases and J dropped 7 bases, with 14 bases sitting between them. CDR1 is SGHVS, CDR2 FNYEAQ, per germline. The CDR3: CASSSPGAEEQYF. The CDR3 DNA sequence: TGTGCCAGCAGCTCACCGGGGGCTGAGGAGCAGTACTTC.

This clonotype has more than one count but fewer than ten. The chain combines TRBV7-2 with TRBJ1-5; D is uncertain. Germline V gene lookup returns CDR1 SGHTA and CDR2 FQGNSA. V shed 1 base and J shed 0 bases, with 4 bases lying between them. This CDR3 has 14 residues. CDR3 region: CASSLEASNQPQHF. As DNA, the CDR3 is TGTGCCAGCAGCTTAGAGGCTAGCAATCAGCCCCAGCATTTT.

There are a few counts of this clonotype. The chain's CDR3 is CSARLQGQGYNSPLHF. In DNA, the CDR3 is TGCAGTGCTAGACTACAGGGGCAGGGGTATAATTCACCCCTCCACTTT. J is TRBJ1-6 and V is TRBV20-1, with 7 bases that match TRBD1. The V gene's germline CDR1 is DFQATT and CDR2 SNEGSKA (reference sequence). Unmatched junction bases numbered 8, after V lost 2 bases and J lost 4 bases. CDR3 length equals 16 residues.

This clonotype was picked up a small number of times. The chain is built from TRBV10-2 and TRBJ2-7, with a weak D call TRBD1 (6 bases). The V end was cut by 5 bases, the J end by 5 bases, with 10 bases between. Germline loops: CDR1 WSHSY, CDR2 SAAADI. This CDR3 region has 12 residues. The CDR3 nucleotides read TGCGCCAGCAGTAATTACAGGGACGAGCAGTACTTC. It encodes CASSNYRDEQYF.

This clonotype was seen once. Given a much more abundant clone one base away, this may be a read error. This chain connects TRBV10-3 to TRBJ2-7, with D unresolved. The V end was cut by 4 bases, the J end by 0 bases, with 13 bases between. Germline CDR1 and CDR2: ENHRY and SYGVKD. The CDR3 has 15 amino acids. CDR3 loop: CAISARGVNSYEQYF. CDR3 bases: TGTGCCATCAGTGCTCGTGGAGTGAACTCCTACGAGCAGTACTTC.

In its sample, this clonotype was seen a few times. The rearrangement uses TRBV12-3 or TRBV12-4 and TRBJ2-5; 7 bases agree with TRBD1. The length of the CDR3 is 16 residues. J gave up 4 bases and V 6 bases, and 14 bases lay outside the gene matches. The CDR3 spells CASSRGETGTGETQYF. The CDR3 nucleotides read TGTGCCAGCAGCCGTGGCGAGACAGGGACGGGAGAGACCCAGTACTTC.

Only one count was recorded for this clonotype. Here the CDR3 DNA reads TGCAGCGTTGAAACTGGCGCGACAGATACGCAGTATTTT. Residues: CSVETGATDTQYF. This chain connects TRBV29-1 to TRBJ2-3; D is undetermined. Germline V gives CDR1 SQVTM, CDR2 ANQGSEA. The CDR3 runs 13 residues. The ends were cut back, 2 bases at V and 3 bases at J, with 9 bases in the middle.

This clonotype has more than one count but fewer than ten. This chain uses TRBV20-1 with TRBJ2-5; a possible D gene is TRBD1 (5 bases). Germline V gene sequence: CDR1 DFQATT, CDR2 SNEGSKA (reference sequence). The CDR3 loop spans 15 amino acids. The V gene lost 2 bases and the J gene lost 1 base, with 14 bases spanning the gap. The CDR3 coding sequence is TGCAGTGCTAGACAAGGCTGGGGCACCCAAGAGACCCAGTACTTC. Translating it yields CSARQGWGTQETQYF.

As regards this clonotype: A read error is possible here, since a much larger clone lies one base away. The V gene is TRBV2, the J gene TRBJ2-5; 7 positions agree with TRBD1. The V segment lost 7 bases and the J segment 10 bases; nucleotides outside the gene matches: 15. Germline V gene sequence: CDR1 SNHLY, CDR2 FYNNEI. CDR3 size: 14 residues. CDR3 in amino acids: CASKEDRVFPNQYF. CDR3 DNA: TGTGCCAGCAAGGAAGACAGGGTTTTTCCCAACCAGTACTTC.

This rearrangement joins TRBV6-5 to TRBJ1-3; no firm D call. The CDR3 length is 16 residues. V was clipped by 0 bases and J by 0 bases, with 9 bases between them. The germline gives CDR1 MNHEY, CDR2 SVGAGI. The DNA of the CDR3 is TGTGCCAGCAGTTACTCCTCGGGTGACTCTGGAAACACCATATATTTT. Protein sequence: CASSYSSGDSGNTIYF.

This chain links TRBV11-2 with TRBJ1-5, with TRBD1 matching 8 bases. The CDR3 is made up of 15 amino acids. The trim removed 2 bases at V and 6 bases at J, leaving 6 bases unmatched. CDR1 and CDR2 from the germline V gene are SGHAT and FQNNGV. The CDR3 sequence is CASSLLQGGAQPQHF. The CDR3 DNA follows: TGTGCCAGCAGCTTATTACAGGGGGGAGCTCAGCCCCAGCATTTT.

The chain uses TRBV29-1 and TRBJ1-4; TRBD1 is a possible D gene (6 bases). Trimming took 6 bases from V and 8 from J, leaving 19 bases between them. The CDR3 extends over 14 amino acids. CDR1 is SQVTM, CDR2 ANQGSEA, per germline. As DNA, the CDR3 is TGCAGCGTACACACTCAGGGGCCAGGAGAAAAACTGTTTTTT. Protein: CSVHTQGPGEKLFF.

There are a few counts of this clonotype. This chain connects TRBV6-5 to TRBJ1-5, with 10 bases matching TRBD1. In germline, CDR1 is MNHEY, CDR2 SVGAGI. There are 14 residues in the CDR3. J was trimmed by 6 bases and V by 5 bases; bases with no gene match: 4. For the CDR3, the DNA is TGTGCCAGCAGTCGACAGGGGGCAGGTCAGCCCCAGCATTTT. It translates to CASSRQGAGQPQHF.

The chain links TRBV7-9 to TRBJ1-2; a weak D match, TRBD1 (6 bases). There are 15 residues in the CDR3. With 3 bases removed from V and 0 bases from J, the gap between germline ends came to 11 bases. The germline V gene encodes CDR1 SEHNR and CDR2 FQNEAQ (reference sequence). CDR3 sequence: CASSFSGATNYGYTF. In nucleotides, the CDR3 is TGTGCCAGCAGCTTCTCAGGGGCAACTAACTATGGCTACACCTTC.

The chain links TRBV29-1 to TRBJ2-5, with 11 bases aligning to TRBD2. CDR1 SQVTM and CDR2 ANQGSEA come from the germline V gene. This CDR3 is 17 amino acids long. With V trimmed by 3 bases and J by 3 bases, 12 bases remained unmatched. CDR3 residues: CSVEIWDELAGEETQYF. The CDR3 DNA reads as TGCAGCGTTGAGATCTGGGATGAACTAGCGGGAGAAGAGACCCAGTACTTC.

This chain uses TRBV7-9 with TRBJ2-5; TRBD1 matches at 12 bases. Germline V CDR1 and CDR2: SEHNR, FQNEAQ (reference sequence). V was pared by 5 bases and J by 5 bases, with 9 bases of the junction left unmatched. The CDR3 is 16 amino acids. The CDR3 nucleotides read TGTGCCAGCAGCCGCCAGGGACAGGGGGCAGGGGAGACCCAGTACTTC. The encoded protein is CASSRQGQGAGETQYF.

The chain has TRBV15 and TRBJ1-2, with D perhaps TRBD1 (6 bases). Germline CDR1 and CDR2: LNHNV and YYDKDF (reference sequence). This CDR3 is built from 16 residues. V was pared by 3 bases and J by 3 bases, with 17 bases between. For the CDR3, the DNA is TGTGCCACCAGCAGTGAGTCGACAGGCAAACACTATGGCTACACCTTC. Encoded protein: CATSSESTGKHYGYTF.

The V gene is TRBV7-2, the J gene TRBJ1-1; no clear D. Germline V gene data show CDR1 as SGHTA and CDR2 as FQGNSA. The CDR3 sequence is 11 residues long. Trimming shortened V by 5 bases and J by 7 bases, and 8 bases separated the two germline ends. The CDR3 region has the DNA TGTGCCAGCAGCCCGTCTATTGAAGCTTTCTTT. Translation: CASSPSIEAFF.

The J gene is TRBJ1-5, the V gene TRBV24-1; 10 bases align to TRBD1. Unmatched junction bases numbered 8, after V lost 3 bases and J lost 7 bases. This CDR3 is built from 16 residues. CDR1 is KGHDR and CDR2 is SFDVKD in the germline V gene. The CDR3: CATSDATGGSDQPQHF. CDR3 sequence (DNA): TGTGCCACCAGTGATGCGACAGGGGGCTCTGACCAGCCCCAGCATTTT.